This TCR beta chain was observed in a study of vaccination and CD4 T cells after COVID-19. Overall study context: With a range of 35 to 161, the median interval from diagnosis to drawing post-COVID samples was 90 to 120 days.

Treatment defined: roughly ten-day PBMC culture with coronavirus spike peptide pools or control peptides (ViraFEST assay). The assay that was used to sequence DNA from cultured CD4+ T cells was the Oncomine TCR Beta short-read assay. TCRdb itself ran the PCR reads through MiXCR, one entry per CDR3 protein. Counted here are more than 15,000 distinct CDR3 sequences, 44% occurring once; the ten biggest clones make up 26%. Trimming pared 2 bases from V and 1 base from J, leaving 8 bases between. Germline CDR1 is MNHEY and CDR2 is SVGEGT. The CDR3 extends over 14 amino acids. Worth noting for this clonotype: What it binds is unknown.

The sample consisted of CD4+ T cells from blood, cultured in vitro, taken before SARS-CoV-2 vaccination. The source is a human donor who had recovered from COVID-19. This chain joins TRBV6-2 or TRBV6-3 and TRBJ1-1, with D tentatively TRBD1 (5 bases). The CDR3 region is CASSYGGGNTEAFF. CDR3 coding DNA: TGTGCCAGCAGTTACGGGGGGGGGAACACTGAAGCTTTCTTT.